The sequence of this TCR beta chain was determined in a study of long-term antiretroviral therapy in people with HIV. V dropped 8 bases and J dropped 4 bases, with 12 bases sitting between them. Germline values: CDR1 MNHNS, CDR2 SASEGT. The CDR3 spans 13 residues. Survey level was the resolution at which the v3.0 immunoSEQ assay ran. Sequencing was performed with immunoSEQ multiplex PCR; in TCRdb, only in-frame clones are kept and a portion is missing. The data contain about 31,000 clones, 80% to 90% of them singletons. This TCR derives from a man younger than 35 with HIV. The chain carries TRBV6-1 and TRBJ1-5; possibly TRBD1 for D (5 bases). The source material was unsorted PBMCs, sampled 0.8 years before starting antiretroviral therapy. CDR3 in amino acids: CASQGSGNQPQHF. As DNA, the CDR3 is TGTGCCAGCCAGGGTTCAGGGAATCAGCCCCAGCATTTT.